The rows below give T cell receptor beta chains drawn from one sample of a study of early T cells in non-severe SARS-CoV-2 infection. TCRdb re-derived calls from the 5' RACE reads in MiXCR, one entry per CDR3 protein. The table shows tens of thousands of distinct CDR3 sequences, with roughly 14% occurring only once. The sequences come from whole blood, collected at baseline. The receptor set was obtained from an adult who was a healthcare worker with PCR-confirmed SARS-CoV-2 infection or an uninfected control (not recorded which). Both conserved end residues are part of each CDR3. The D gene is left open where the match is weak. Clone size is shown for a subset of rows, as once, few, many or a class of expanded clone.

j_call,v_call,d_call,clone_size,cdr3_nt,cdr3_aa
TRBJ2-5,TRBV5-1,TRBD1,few,TGCGCCAGCAGCTTGGGTCCGCAGGGGGAAGAGACCCAGTACTTC,CASSLGPQGEETQYF
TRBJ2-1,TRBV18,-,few,TGTGCCAGCTCACCACCGTCTAGAACAGATGAGCAGTTCTTC,CASSPPSRTDEQFF
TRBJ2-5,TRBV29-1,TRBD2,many,TGCAGCGTCATGGGGGGGACGGGGGAGACCCAGTACTTC,CSVMGGTGETQYF
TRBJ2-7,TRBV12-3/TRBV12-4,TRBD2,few,TGTGCCAGCAGATTAGCGGGAGCAACCTACGAGCAGTACTTC,CASRLAGATYEQYF
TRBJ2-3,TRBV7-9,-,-,TGTGCCAGCAGCTTTTCCGGCACAGATACGCAGTATTTT,CASSFSGTDTQYF
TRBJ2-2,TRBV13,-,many,TGTGCCAGCAGCTTCACCGGGGAGCTGTTTTTT,CASSFTGELFF
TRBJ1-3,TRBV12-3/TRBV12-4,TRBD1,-,TGTGCCAGCAGTTTTGGACAGGGGTTGTATTTT,CASSFGQGLYF
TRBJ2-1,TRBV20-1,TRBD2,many,TGCAGTGCTAGAGTCGCGTGGGAGGGCCGAGACAATGAGCAGTTCTTC,CSARVAWEGRDNEQFF
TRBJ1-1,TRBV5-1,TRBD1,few,TGCGCCAGCAGCTGGGACCTGGACAGGGCTCTGAACACTGAAGCTTTCTTT,CASSWDLDRALNTEAFF
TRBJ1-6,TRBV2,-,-,TGTGCCAGCAGTGAACCAGGGAGGCGATCACCCCTCCACTTT,CASSEPGRRSPLHF
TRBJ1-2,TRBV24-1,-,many,TGTGCCACCAGTGGCGCCGACGGAAACTATGGCTACACCTTC,CATSGADGNYGYTF
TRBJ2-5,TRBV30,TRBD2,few,TGTGCCTGGAGTGGACTAGCGTCCCACTTC,CAWSGLASHF
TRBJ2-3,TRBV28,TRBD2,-,TGTGCCAGCAGCGGGCTAGGGCTAGCGGCCCTTAGCACAGATACGCAGTATTTT,CASSGLGLAALSTDTQYF